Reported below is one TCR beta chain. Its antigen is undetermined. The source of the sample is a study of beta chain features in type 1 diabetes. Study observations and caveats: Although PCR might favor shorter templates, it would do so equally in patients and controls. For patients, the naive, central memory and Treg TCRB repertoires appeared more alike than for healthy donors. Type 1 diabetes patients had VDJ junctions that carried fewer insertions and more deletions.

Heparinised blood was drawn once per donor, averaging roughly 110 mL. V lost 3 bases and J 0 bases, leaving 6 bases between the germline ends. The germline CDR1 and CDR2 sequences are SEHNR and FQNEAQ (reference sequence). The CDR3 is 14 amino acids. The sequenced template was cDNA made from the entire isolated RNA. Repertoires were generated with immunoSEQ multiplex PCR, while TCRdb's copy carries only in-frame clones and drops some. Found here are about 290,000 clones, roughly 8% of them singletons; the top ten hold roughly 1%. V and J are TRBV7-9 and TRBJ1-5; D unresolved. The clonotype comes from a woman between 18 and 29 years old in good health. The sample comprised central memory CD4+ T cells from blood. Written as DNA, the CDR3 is TGTGCCAGCAGCTTCCGCGGTAGCAATCAGCCCCAGCATTTT. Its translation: CASSFRGSNQPQHF.